Below are 10 T cell receptor beta chains sequenced from a single sample in a study of Ad26.COV2.S vaccination and SARS-CoV-2 variants. Sequencing used immunoSEQ multiplex PCR; TCRdb keeps in-frame clones, though not all of them. The sample comprises fewer than 500,000 clones, less than 95% of which are singletons, and less than 4.5% rests with the top ten. The treatment is: 15 to 20 received Ad26.COV2.S at low or high dose, single or two shots; several received placebo; per-sample allocation not given. At day 63 after the first vaccine or placebo injection, samples were drawn. The material sequenced was peripheral blood, taken in a trial of Ad26.COV2.S vaccine versus placebo. The receptors derive from a person between 18 and 59 years old who received the Ad26.COV2.S COVID-19 vaccine or a placebo.

The rearrangement uses TRBV15 and TRBJ2-1; either TRBD1 or TRBD2 may supply D (5 bases each). The V end was cut by 8 bases, the J end by 7 bases, with 18 bases between. CDR1 and CDR2 from the germline V gene are LNHNV and YYDKDF (reference sequence). CDR3 length: 14 amino acids. The CDR3 DNA reads TGTGCCACCGAGGGGCTCCCCCTGGGGAATGAGCAGTTCTTC. Residues: CATEGLPLGNEQFF.

This sequence joins TRBV28 and TRBJ2-3; 9 bases map to TRBD2. The junction had 21 bases not matched to a gene; V was cut back by 5 bases and J by 6 bases. CDR3 length: 19 amino acids. Germline lookup yields CDR1 MDHEN and CDR2 SYDVKM. The CDR3 protein is CASSPSGRAGGGRGDTQYF. CDR3 coding DNA: TGTGCCAGCAGTCCGTCGGGGCGAGCGGGAGGAGGGCGCGGGGATACGCAGTATTTT.

The chain recombines TRBV6-5 with TRBJ1-5, with D uncertain. The ends were cut back, 4 bases at V and 6 bases at J, with 10 bases in the middle. The CDR3 length is 13 residues. CDR1 MNHEY and CDR2 SVGAGI come from the germline V gene. CDR3 DNA sequence: TGTGCCAGCAGTTTCCCTTTGGGTCAGCCCCAGCATTTT. Its protein is CASSFPLGQPQHF.

J is TRBJ1-5 and V is TRBV28; 7 positions agree with TRBD1. Germline CDR1 MDHEN, CDR2 SYDVKM. There are 14 residues in the CDR3. J gave up 4 bases and V 3 bases, and 3 bases lay outside the gene matches. In DNA form, the CDR3 reads TGTGCCAGCAGTTTGCAGGGGGGAAATCAGCCCCAGCATTTT. Encoded protein: CASSLQGGNQPQHF.

The chain employs TRBV4-2 and TRBJ1-2, with TRBD1 matching over 9 bases. V lost 1 base and J lost 7; bases outside the gene matches: 13. The V gene's germline CDR1 is LGHNA and CDR2 YNFKEQ. There are 17 residues in the CDR3. The CDR3 sequence is CASSQGTGDRRAAGYTF. The DNA for the CDR3 is TGTGCCAGCAGCCAAGGGACAGGGGATCGGCGGGCTGCTGGCTACACCTTC.

This chain links TRBV19 with TRBJ1-1; 10 bases are shared with TRBD1. The CDR3 loop spans 16 amino acids. Trimming removed 6 bases from V and 1 base from J; junction bases left unmatched: 8. Germline V lookup: CDR1 LNHDA, CDR2 SQIVND (reference sequence). CDR3 DNA: TGTGCCAGTAGGCCCGGGACAGGGGTGAGGAACACTGAAGCTTTCTTT. Its translation: CASRPGTGVRNTEAFF.

The chain has TRBV28 and TRBJ2-1; maybe TRBD2 (6 bases). The CDR3 is 18 amino acids. The ends were cut back, 3 bases at V and 3 bases at J, with 21 bases in the middle. Germline CDR1 reads MDHEN; CDR2 reads SYDVKM. DNA of the CDR3: TGTGCCAGCAGTTTCGGGCGGGGAGGCGTCCCCTACTACAATGAGCAGTTCTTC. This gives the protein CASSFGRGGVPYYNEQFF.

The chain links TRBV7-2 to TRBJ1-2; 7 positions agree with TRBD1. J lost 4 bases, V lost 2 bases, and 13 bases had no gene match. This CDR3 has 17 amino acids. Germline-derived CDR1 and CDR2 are SGHTA and FQGNSA. The CDR3: CASSLSTGKSQSYGYTF. In DNA, the CDR3 is TGTGCCAGCAGCTTATCGACAGGGAAGTCCCAAAGCTATGGCTACACCTTC.

The rearrangement joins TRBV6-4 to TRBJ2-1; 10 positions agree with TRBD2. After removal of 2 bases from V and 0 bases from J, the junction contained 7 bases not matched to a gene. This CDR3 spans 18 amino acids. Germline CDR1 reads MRHNA; CDR2 reads SNTAGT. The CDR3 DNA reads as TGTGCCAGCAGTGACCCCCGGACTAGCGGCTACTCCTACAATGAGCAGTTCTTC. It encodes CASSDPRTSGYSYNEQFF.

The chain recombines TRBV9 with TRBJ2-1; 11 bases map to TRBD1. CDR1 SGDLS and CDR2 YYNGEE come from the germline V gene. This CDR3 comprises 15 residues. V was pared by 2 bases and J by 9 bases, with 7 bases of the junction left unmatched. CDR3 nucleotides: TGTGCCAGCAGCGTGGAGGGACAGGGGGTTATTGAGCAGTTCTTC. Translating it yields CASSVEGQGVIEQFF.